Listed below are T cell receptor beta chains from one sample, sequenced in a study of T cells after yellow fever vaccination. TCRdb itself ran the 5' RACE reads through MiXCR, one entry per CDR3 protein. The data show 28,000 or so distinct CDR3 sequences, under 4.5% seen once. Sample: CD8+ T cells sorted from PBMCs, taken 5 days after the yellow fever booster vaccination. All receptors come from a young man who received the YFV17D yellow fever vaccine. Both conserved end residues are part of each CDR3. Each record gives: V gene, J gene, clone size, D gene, CDR3 protein, CDR3 DNA. The D gene is left open where the match is weak. Size tells how often a clone was seen (once, few, many) or the class of an expanded clone, and some rows leave it out.

>TRBV4-2|TRBJ2-5|many|NA
CASSQPWAGTQETQYF
TGTGCCAGCAGCCAGCCTTGGGCAGGGACCCAAGAGACCCAGTACTTC
>TRBV6-2/TRBV6-3|TRBJ2-7|many|NA
CASSNPEAYEQYF
TGTGCCAGCAGTAATCCGGAGGCCTACGAGCAGTACTTC
>TRBV27|TRBJ1-4|many|TRBD1
CASSQLAGGQEKLFF
TGTGCCAGCAGCCAACTGGCAGGGGGCCAAGAAAAACTGTTTTTT
>TRBV11-2|TRBJ2-5|many|NA
CATALPQGGETQYF
TGTGCCACCGCCTTACCCCAGGGGGGTGAGACCCAGTACTTC
>TRBV7-8|TRBJ2-5|many|NA
CASSLRRETQYF
TGTGCCAGCAGCTTGAGGCGAGAGACCCAGTACTTC
>TRBV7-2|TRBJ2-7|many|TRBD2
CASRSGTSSYEQYF
TGTGCCAGCAGGTCCGGGACTAGTTCATACGAGCAGTACTTC
>TRBV28|TRBJ2-7|many|NA
CASRALDSLYEQYF
TGTGCCAGCAGGGCCTTGGACAGCCTATACGAGCAGTACTTC
>TRBV4-3|TRBJ2-1|many|NA
CASTLGRDIDNEQFF
TGCGCCAGCACCCTAGGGCGGGATATCGACAATGAGCAGTTCTTC
>TRBV6-6|TRBJ2-7|many|NA
CASSYSHEQYF
TGTGCCAGCAGTTACTCTCACGAGCAGTACTTC
>TRBV7-9|TRBJ2-3|many|TRBD2
CASSWFPGLVSTDTQYF
TGTGCCAGCAGCTGGTTTCCGGGACTAGTATCGACAGATACGCAGTATTTT
>TRBV7-2|TRBJ2-5|many|TRBD1
CASSQGQGETQYF
TGTGCCAGCAGCCAGGGACAGGGAGAGACCCAGTACTTC
>TRBV29-1|TRBJ1-5|many|NA
CSVTEGSNQPQHF
TGCAGCGTTACTGAGGGTAGCAATCAGCCCCAGCATTTT
>TRBV14|TRBJ2-5|many|NA
CASSQVWGQETQYF
TGTGCCAGCAGCCAAGTTTGGGGTCAAGAGACCCAGTACTTC
>TRBV4-3|TRBJ2-5|many|TRBD2
CASSQDVGTSAVRYF
TGCGCCAGCAGCCAGGATGTCGGGACTAGCGCTGTTCGGTACTTC
>TRBV28|TRBJ1-2|many|TRBD1
CASSPHRGLSYGYTF
TGTGCCAGCAGTCCCCACAGGGGGCTCTCATATGGCTACACCTTC
>TRBV25-1|TRBJ2-1|many|TRBD2
CASSDVASGHNEQFF
TGTGCCAGCAGTGACGTGGCTAGCGGACACAATGAGCAGTTCTTC
>TRBV4-3|TRBJ2-7|many|NA
CASSQDSGIIYEQYF
TGCGCCAGCAGCCAAGATTCCGGGATCATCTACGAGCAGTACTTC
>TRBV12-3/TRBV12-4|TRBJ2-1|many|NA
CASSLPRASPLVEQFF
TGTGCCAGCAGCCTGCCGCGGGCTAGCCCCCTTGTCGAGCAGTTCTTC
>TRBV15|TRBJ2-1|many|TRBD2
CATSRILARSSYNEQFF
TGTGCCACCAGCAGAATACTAGCGAGAAGCTCCTACAATGAGCAGTTCTTC
>TRBV3-1|TRBJ2-1|few|TRBD2
CASCQAGTSGNEQFF
TGTGCCAGCTGCCAAGCAGGGACTAGCGGCAATGAGCAGTTCTTC
>TRBV29-1|TRBJ2-2|many|NA
CSVRQDNTGELFF
TGCAGCGTTCGACAGGATAACACCGGGGAGCTGTTTTTT
>TRBV7-2|TRBJ2-5|many|NA
CASSLPARRAVETQYF
TGTGCCAGCAGCTTACCCGCCCGGAGGGCCGTTGAGACCCAGTACTTC
>TRBV4-2|TRBJ2-7|NA|NA
CASGPGVLCEQYF
TGTGCCAGCGGCCCGGGGGTCCTCTGTGAGCAGTACTTC
>TRBV7-8|TRBJ2-1|many|NA
CASSLGGQGYEQFF
TGTGCCAGCAGCTTAGGTGGCCAGGGCTATGAGCAGTTCTTC
>TRBV7-8|TRBJ2-3|many|TRBD2
CASSLEGVTSGAQLYF
TGTGCCAGCAGCTTAGAAGGGGTGACTAGCGGGGCTCAGTTGTATTTT
>TRBV19|TRBJ1-1|many|NA
CASKALLGGTEAFF
TGTGCCAGTAAAGCCCTTCTGGGGGGCACTGAAGCTTTCTTT
>TRBV3-1|TRBJ2-7|many|NA
CASSQDTGSMMISYEQYF
TGTGCCAGCAGCCAAGACACAGGGTCCATGATGATCTCCTACGAGCAGTACTTC
>TRBV6-6|TRBJ2-2|many|NA
CASRPMGGGGELFF
TGTGCCAGCAGGCCCATGGGAGGTGGCGGGGAGCTGTTTTTT
>TRBV5-4|TRBJ2-7|many|NA
CASSVAPGYEQYF
TGTGCCAGCAGTGTGGCACCGGGCTACGAGCAGTACTTC
>TRBV27|TRBJ2-7|many|NA
CASSLASRPYEQYF
TGTGCCAGCAGCCTGGCTAGCCGCCCCTACGAGCAGTACTTC
>TRBV4-2|TRBJ2-2|many|NA
CASSHPRELPGELFF
TGTGCCAGCAGCCACCCAAGGGAGCTACCCGGGGAGCTGTTTTTT
>TRBV20-1|TRBJ2-7|many|TRBD2
CSARVLAGVGEQYF
TGCAGTGCTAGAGTTCTAGCGGGAGTCGGTGAGCAGTACTTC
>TRBV12-3/TRBV12-4|TRBJ2-5|many|NA
CASTTEVFQETQYF
TGTGCCAGCACGACGGAGGTATTCCAAGAGACCCAGTACTTC
>TRBV10-3|TRBJ2-3|many|TRBD1
CAARPGTGGSDTQYF
TGTGCCGCACGACCTGGGACAGGGGGATCAGATACGCAGTATTTT
>TRBV12-3/TRBV12-4|TRBJ2-1|many|TRBD2
CASSSRKTSESYNEQFF
TGTGCCAGCAGTTCCCGAAAGACTAGCGAGTCCTACAATGAGCAGTTCTTC
>TRBV7-9|TRBJ2-1|many|TRBD2
CASRVGGNEQFF
TGTGCCAGCAGGGTCGGGGGGAATGAGCAGTTCTTC
>TRBV7-6|TRBJ2-3|many|NA
CASSLEGAGTQYF
TGTGCCAGCAGCTTAGAGGGAGCGGGTACGCAGTATTTT
>TRBV9|TRBJ2-3|many|NA
CASSVVGESVTDTQYF
TGTGCCAGCAGCGTAGTCGGGGAGTCAGTTACAGATACGCAGTATTTT
>TRBV3-1|TRBJ2-1|many|NA
CASSQDKMGGRIDNEQFF
TGTGCCAGCAGCCAAGATAAGATGGGCGGACGCATTGACAATGAGCAGTTCTTC
>TRBV15|TRBJ2-3|many|TRBD1
CATRAGGEKQDTQYF
TGTGCCACCCGGGCAGGGGGCGAGAAGCAAGATACGCAGTATTTT
>TRBV6-6|TRBJ2-3|many|TRBD2
CASSYLGLAGDTQYF
TGTGCCAGCAGTTATTTGGGACTAGCGGGAGATACGCAGTATTTT
>TRBV14|TRBJ1-1|NA|NA
CARSPGDHTEAFF
TGTGCCAGAAGCCCGGGGGACCACACTGAAGCTTTCTTT
>TRBV14|TRBJ2-3|many|NA
CASSQGPGVADTQYF
TGTGCCAGCAGCCAAGGGCCTGGAGTGGCAGATACGCAGTATTTT
>TRBV5-1|TRBJ2-4|many|TRBD2
CASSYGLAGAKNIQYF
TGCGCCAGCAGTTATGGACTAGCGGGAGCCAAAAACATTCAGTACTTC
>TRBV15|TRBJ2-5|many|TRBD2
CATSRGGPLAGDETQYF
TGTGCCACCAGCAGAGGGGGGCCCCTAGCGGGAGATGAGACCCAGTACTTC
>TRBV7-9|TRBJ2-2|medium-sized|NA
CASSLNPNTGELFF
TGTGCCAGCAGCTTAAACCCGAACACCGGGGAGCTGTTTTTT
>TRBV5-4|TRBJ2-7|few|NA
CASSLTNYEQYF
TGTGCCAGCAGCTTGACCAACTACGAGCAGTACTTC
>TRBV19|TRBJ2-1|many|NA
CASSMAGGGYNEQFF
TGTGCCAGTAGTATGGCCGGGGGCGGTTACAATGAGCAGTTCTTC
>TRBV11-2|TRBJ2-7|many|NA
CASSLGGGEQYF
TGTGCCAGCAGCCTCGGGGGCGGCGAGCAGTACTTC
>TRBV5-1|TRBJ2-1|many|TRBD1
CASSFRQGTDEQFF
TGCGCCAGCAGCTTCAGACAGGGCACCGATGAGCAGTTCTTC
>TRBV10-2|TRBJ2-3|many|TRBD2
CASGTSSSIWRDTQYF
TGCGCCAGTGGGACTAGCTCCTCCATCTGGCGAGATACGCAGTATTTT
>TRBV7-9|TRBJ2-7|many|TRBD2
CASLGGVGEQYF
TGTGCCAGCTTGGGGGGGGTTGGGGAGCAGTACTTC
>TRBV20-1|TRBJ2-5|NA|NA
CSACQGRGSRETQYF
TGCAGTGCTTGCCAGGGTCGGGGGTCCAGAGAGACCCAGTACTTC